Below, 29 T cell receptor beta chains from the same sample are listed, as sequenced in a study of shared clonotypes between healthy human individuals (dated by TCRdb to the early 2020s). Libraries were prepared through the immunoSEQ multiplex PCR assay. The clones in this table, taken by TCRdb from immuneACCESS, are in-frame only. Not every clone is retained; where verified, under half of the shortfall comes from an unresolved V gene, and the cause of the rest is unknown. The sample profile shows 1.5 million to 2.5 million clones; less than 95% of them were found once. Of the sample, 0.9% to 1.5% is held by the ten largest clones. CD8 naive samples were obtained by positive selection for CCR7 among CD45RO-negative cells, yielding a CD45RA+CCR7+ population from which TemRA cells were excluded. The sequenced material came from naive CD8+ T cells sorted from blood. This sample's cell subset or site label indicates: CD45RA+CCR7+. Every receptor here comes from a young man in good health.

The gene calls are TRBV6-1 and TRBJ2-1, with 12 nucleotides matching TRBD2. This CDR3 is 16 amino acids long. The germline V gene has CDR1 MNHNS and CDR2 SASEGT. V dropped 1 base and J dropped 4; count of bases not matched to a gene: 2. CDR3 sequence (DNA): TGTGCCAGCAGTGAAGGACTAGCGGGGGTTTACAATGAGCAGTTCTTC. Translation gives CASSEGLAGVYNEQFF.

The gene calls are TRBV18 and TRBJ2-7; 7 bases line up with TRBD1. After removal of 3 bases from V and 7 bases from J, the junction contained 15 bases not matched to a gene. The CDR3 spans 16 residues. Germline CDR1 KGHSH, CDR2 LQKENI. Here the CDR3 reads CASSPQERQGLGEQYF. The CDR3 DNA sequence: TGTGCCAGCTCACCCCAAGAACGACAGGGCCTAGGGGAGCAGTACTTC.

The CDR3: CASSYAYDGRNQPQHF. Here the CDR3 DNA reads TGTGCCAGCAGCTACGCCTACGATGGGCGAAATCAGCCCCAGCATTTT. The chain carries TRBV5-4 and TRBJ1-5; D remains ambiguous. Germline lookup yields CDR1 SGHNT and CDR2 YYREEE (reference sequence). V shed 3 bases and J shed 4 bases, with 17 bases lying between them. The CDR3 is made up of 16 amino acids.

V usage is TRBV11-2 and J usage is TRBJ1-5, with D perhaps matching TRBD1 (5 bases). The CDR3 length is 15 residues. Germline CDR1 and CDR2: SGHAT and FQNNGV. With 1 base removed from V and 4 bases from J, the gap between germline ends came to 11 bases. CDR3 residues: CASSLGPGINQPQHF. In DNA, the CDR3 is TGTGCCAGCAGCTTAGGGCCAGGGATTAATCAGCCCCAGCATTTT.

This clone was seen a single time. The chain has TRBV19 and TRBJ1-5; D may be TRBD1 (5 bases). Trimming took off 0 bases at V and 6 bases at J, with 15 bases between the two ends. The CDR3 has 16 residues. Germline V gene lookup returns CDR1 LNHDA and CDR2 SQIVND (reference sequence). The CDR3 DNA is TGTGCCAGTAGTATAGATGTTGAGGGGCCTGCTCAGCCCCAGCATTTT. Translating it yields CASSIDVEGPAQPQHF.

Regarding this clone: Additional DNA sequences in this sample encode the identical CDR3. The rearrangement uses TRBV5-1 and TRBJ2-7, with a possible D match to TRBD1 (7 bases). V lost 0 bases to trimming and J lost 2 bases, with 9 bases between them. CDR3 length: 14 residues. Germline V lookup: CDR1 SGHRS, CDR2 YFSETQ. The CDR3 is CASSLGGTAYEQYF. The CDR3 DNA reads as TGCGCCAGCAGCTTGGGCGGGACAGCCTACGAGCAGTACTTC.

V is TRBV7-9 and J is TRBJ2-7; D is uncertain. Per the germline V gene, CDR1 is SEHNR and CDR2 is FQNEAQ (reference sequence). The CDR3 is made up of 15 amino acids. V was pared by 5 bases and J by 2 bases, with 16 bases between. The CDR3 region has the DNA TGTGCCAGCAGCCCCCAGATCGTATCGACCTACGAGCAGTACTTC. Its protein product is CASSPQIVSTYEQYF.

The chain couples TRBV7-3 to TRBJ2-3, with D perhaps assigned TRBD1 or TRBD2 (5 bases each). This CDR3 has 13 amino acids. Trimming took off 4 bases at V and 8 bases at J, with 13 bases between the two ends. Germline CDR1 is SGHTA and CDR2 is FQGTGA. The CDR3 spells CASSSPGTGTQYF. In DNA form, the CDR3 reads TGTGCCAGCAGCTCTCCGGGGACCGGTACGCAGTATTTT.

This chain joins TRBV9 and TRBJ2-7, with D possibly being TRBD2 (6 bases). The length of the CDR3 is 17 residues. Germline V CDR1 and CDR2: SGDLS, YYNGEE. The V and J ends lost 0 bases and 7 bases respectively, with 23 bases between them. In DNA, the CDR3 is TGTGCCAGCAGCGTAGTTGGCGCATGGGGGGAAGAGGATGAGCAGTACTTC. It yields the protein CASSVVGAWGEEDEQYF. The whole variable domain, remainder taken from reference TRBV9 and TRBJ2-7, is DSGVTQTPKHLITATGQRVTLRCSPRSGDLSVYWYQQSLDQGLQFLIQYYNGEERAKGNILERFSAQQFPDLHSELNLSSLELGDSALYFCASSVVGAWGEEDEQYFGPGTRLTVT.

V is TRBV6-5 and J is TRBJ2-2; no reliable D call. The V gene lost 2 bases and the J gene lost 4 bases, with 11 bases spanning the gap. CDR3 length: 15 residues. Germline CDR1 is MNHEY and CDR2 is SVGAGI. CDR3 coding DNA: TGTGCCAGCAGTTACGACGATGTGGGCACCGGGGAGCTGTTTTTT. Translation gives CASSYDDVGTGELFF.

The rearrangement joins TRBV10-3 to TRBJ2-7; D is unresolved. The CDR3 has 12 residues. V lost 8 bases and J lost 1, with 9 bases in between. Germline V CDR1 and CDR2: ENHRY, SYGVKD. CDR3 sequence: CAIRTSSYEQYF. In DNA form, the CDR3 reads TGTGCCATCCGAACAAGTTCCTACGAGCAGTACTTC.

The chain employs TRBV7-9 and TRBJ1-4; D is undetermined. CDR3 size: 16 residues. Trimming shortened V by 0 bases and J by 7 bases, and 15 bases separated the two germline ends. Germline V gene sequence: CDR1 SEHNR, CDR2 FQNEAQ (reference sequence). This CDR3 is CASSLARGGATEKLFF. CDR3 DNA: TGTGCCAGCAGCTTAGCGCGAGGCGGAGCCACTGAAAAACTGTTTTTT.

This rearrangement joins TRBV7-2 to TRBJ1-1, with TRBD1 matching 9 bases. The CDR3 loop spans 16 amino acids. Germline V gives CDR1 SGHTA, CDR2 FQGNSA. V lost 4 bases to trimming and J lost 7 bases; unmatched junction nucleotides: 13. CDR3 nucleotide sequence: TGTGCCAGCAGCTCAGAACAGGGGGCGGAAGGGGATGAAGCTTTCTTT. Its translation: CASSSEQGAEGDEAFF.

The chain uses TRBV4-1 and TRBJ2-2, with 7 bases that match TRBD2. Germline values: CDR1 MGHRA, CDR2 YSYEKL. The CDR3 spans 18 residues. V dropped 0 bases and J dropped 0; count of bases not matched to a gene: 7. CDR3 nucleotides: TGCGCCAGCAGCCAAGATACGGCGGGGAGGGCGAACACCGGGGAGCTGTTTTTT. Protein product: CASSQDTAGRANTGELFF.

In DNA, the CDR3 is TGTGCCAGCAGCAACCCAAACAGGGGCGCCTACGAGCAGTACTTC. Translated: CASSNPNRGAYEQYF. V and J are TRBV7-9 and TRBJ2-7, with 7 bases lining up with TRBD1. Germline CDR1 is SEHNR and CDR2 is FQNEAQ (reference sequence). After removal of 5 bases from V and 2 bases from J, the junction contained 9 bases not matched to a gene. CDR3 length: 15 amino acids.

In nucleotides, the CDR3 is TGTGCCAGCAGTTACTCGGGGGCGGAGTACGAGCAGTACTTC. This gives the protein CASSYSGAEYEQYF. The V gene is TRBV6-5, the J gene TRBJ2-7; D possibly corresponds to TRBD1 (6 bases). With 0 bases removed from V and 4 bases from J, the gap between germline ends came to 10 bases. CDR3 length: 14 amino acids. The germline gives CDR1 MNHEY, CDR2 SVGAGI.

Points on this clone: Other DNA sequences in the same sample also yield this CDR3. V is TRBV7-6 and J is TRBJ2-7, with D perhaps TRBD1 (5 bases). The CDR3 has 14 amino acids. The germline gives CDR1 SGHVS, CDR2 FNYEAQ. Trimming removed 1 base from V and 4 bases from J, with 11 bases in between. In DNA form, the CDR3 reads TGTGCCAGCAGCTTAGAAGGGGTGGGTTACGAGCAGTACTTC. It codes for CASSLEGVGYEQYF.

This chain joins TRBV5-1 and TRBJ2-1; 11 nucleotides match TRBD1. V was pared by 3 bases and J by 7 bases, with 6 bases of the junction left unmatched. This CDR3 has 15 amino acids. From germline, CDR1 is SGHRS and CDR2 YFSETQ. The CDR3 reads CASSSGQGARNEQFF. Here the CDR3 DNA reads TGCGCCAGCAGCTCAGGACAGGGGGCTCGGAATGAGCAGTTCTTC.

The V and J genes are TRBV4-3 and TRBJ2-6; D perhaps matches TRBD1 (6 bases). V lost 10 bases and J lost 0, with 16 bases in between. Germline V CDR1 and CDR2: LGHNA, YSLEER. The CDR3 spans 16 residues. The CDR3 DNA is TGCGCCACCGCTCCGGACAGCCGCTCTGGGGCCAACGTCCTGACTTTC. Translated, it gives CATAPDSRSGANVLTF.

The chain couples TRBV19 to TRBJ2-7; the D is unclear. The CDR3 runs 14 residues. In germline, CDR1 is LNHDA, CDR2 SQIVND (reference sequence). Trimming cost V 4 bases and J 1 base, with 11 bases left between them. The CDR3 is CASSTTAKSYEQYF. The CDR3 DNA sequence: TGTGCCAGTAGTACCACAGCGAAGTCCTACGAGCAGTACTTC.

The J gene is TRBJ2-7, the V gene TRBV30, with TRBD1 matching over 9 bases. After removal of 0 bases from V and 6 bases from J, the junction contained 3 bases not matched to a gene. Germline assignment: CDR1 GTSNPN and CDR2 SVGIG (reference sequence). The CDR3 consists of 13 residues. For the CDR3, the DNA is TGTGCCTGGAGTGTACAGGGGGCCTCCGAGCAGTACTTC. Translation gives CAWSVQGASEQYF.

Notes on this clone: Other DNA sequences in the same sample also yield this CDR3. This chain joins TRBV20-1 and TRBJ2-7; possible D gene TRBD2, 5 bases. Trimming took off 6 bases at V and 3 bases at J, with 9 bases between the two ends. From germline, CDR1 is DFQATT and CDR2 SNEGSKA (reference sequence). The CDR3 loop spans 11 amino acids. This CDR3 is CSAGLDYEQYF. Written as DNA, the CDR3 is TGCAGTGCCGGACTGGACTACGAGCAGTACTTC.

This chain joins TRBV6-1 and TRBJ2-7; 8 positions agree with TRBD1. This CDR3 has 14 amino acids. V lost 2 bases to trimming and J lost 5 bases; unmatched junction nucleotides: 5. Germline V gene lookup returns CDR1 MNHNS and CDR2 SASEGT. CDR3: CASSERDRIDEQYF. The DNA for the CDR3 is TGTGCCAGCAGTGAAAGGGACAGGATCGACGAGCAGTACTTC.

The J gene is TRBJ2-3, the V gene TRBV5-1; 7 nucleotides match TRBD1. Trimming at V came to 3 bases and at J to 0 bases, leaving 19 bases not matched to a gene. CDR1 SGHRS and CDR2 YFSETQ come from the germline V gene. The CDR3 is 20 residues long. In DNA, the CDR3 is TGCGCCAGCAGCTGTGCCTGGACAGGAGACATACAATCTAGCACAGATACGCAGTATTTT. It is translated as CASSCAWTGDIQSSTDTQYF.

Of note for this clone: Other nucleotide sequences in the sample specify the same CDR3. The chain carries TRBV7-9 and TRBJ1-1, with TRBD1 as a possible D gene (5 bases). Per germline, CDR1 SEHNR and CDR2 FQNEAQ (reference sequence). This CDR3 spans 13 amino acids. With 2 bases removed from V and 4 bases from J, the gap between germline ends came to 8 bases. CDR3 DNA sequence: TGTGCCAGCAGCTTAAGTGGGGGCACTGAAGCTTTCTTT. Residues: CASSLSGGTEAFF.

This chain connects TRBV7-2 to TRBJ2-7; the D gene is possibly TRBD2 (6 bases). V was cut by 3 bases and J by 7 bases, with 13 bases left in between. CDR1 is SGHTA, CDR2 FQGNSA, per germline. The CDR3 has 13 amino acids. CDR3 residues: CASSLGKRGEQYF. CDR3 nucleotide sequence: TGTGCCAGCAGCTTGGGTAAACGGGGGGAGCAGTACTTC.

The count of this clone is one. V and J are TRBV29-1 and TRBJ1-1; possible D gene TRBD1, 5 bases. The CDR3 consists of 14 residues. The germline V gene encodes CDR1 SQVTM and CDR2 ANQGSEA. Trimming shortened V by 4 bases and J by 6 bases, and 18 bases separated the two germline ends. Here the CDR3 reads CSVGPGGGNAEAFF. The CDR3 region has the DNA TGCAGCGTTGGCCCTGGTGGGGGTAACGCTGAAGCTTTCTTT.

The V call is TRBV7-9, the J call TRBJ2-7; D ambiguous. Germline loops: CDR1 SEHNR, CDR2 FQNEAQ (reference sequence). The germline V and J ends were trimmed by 1 base and 6 bases, with 10 bases remaining between them. This CDR3 has 13 amino acids. Here the CDR3 reads CASSLELIGEQYF. The CDR3 bases are TGTGCCAGCAGCTTAGAATTAATAGGCGAGCAGTACTTC.

This chain connects TRBV10-1 to TRBJ2-7; perhaps TRBD2 as D (5 bases). Trimming cost V 0 bases and J 5 bases, with 8 bases left between them. Germline CDR1 is WNHNN and CDR2 is SYGVQD (reference sequence). CDR3 size: 13 residues. CDR3: CASSESPGNEQYF. CDR3 bases: TGCGCCAGCAGTGAGTCCCCGGGGAACGAGCAGTACTTC.